Listed below are T cell receptor beta chains from one sample, sequenced in a study of long-term antiretroviral therapy in people with HIV. Repertoires were generated with immunoSEQ multiplex PCR, while TCRdb's copy carries only in-frame clones and drops some. The sample holds roughly 31,000 clones; roughly nine tenths are singletons and the top ten take less than 8.5%. Sequenced material: unsorted PBMCs, taken around 5 years before starting antiretroviral therapy. The receptors stem from a man aged 45-65 years with HIV. The CDR3 runs from the conserved cysteine through the conserved F or W. The order of the fields is V gene, clone size, J gene, D gene, CDR3 DNA, CDR3 protein. D genes are given only for firm matches. Clone size is given for some rows only: seen once, a few or many times, or a class if the clone is expanded.

>TRBV18|.|TRBJ1-1|.
TGTGCCAGCTCCAGCCCTGAGCGGGACACCCGGAACACTGAAGCTTTCTTT
CASSSPERDTRNTEAFF
>TRBV30|.|TRBJ1-6|.
TGTGCCTGGGACCCGGGACTAAACGCACCCCTCCACTTT
CAWDPGLNAPLHF
>TRBV6-6|once|TRBJ2-3|TRBD2
TGTGCCACCACCAACAAGCGGGGGGAAGATACGCAGTATTTT
CATTNKRGEDTQYF
>TRBV2|.|TRBJ2-5|.
TGTGCCAGCTCCCCTGAAGAGACCCAGTACTTC
CASSPEETQYF
>TRBV13|.|TRBJ2-7|.
TGTGCCAGCAGCTTAGCGGGGGGCCCCCCAAACGAGCAGTACTTC
CASSLAGGPPNEQYF
>TRBV18|.|TRBJ2-5|.
TGTGCCAGCTCACTTTTCGTTCCGGGACACCAAGAGACCCAGTACTTC
CASSLFVPGHQETQYF
>TRBV5-1|.|TRBJ2-5|.
TGCGCCAGCAGCTTGGGCGCGGACTATAAAGAGACCCAGTACTTC
CASSLGADYKETQYF
>TRBV7-8|.|TRBJ2-7|.
TGTGCCAGCAGTTTAGGCAGGGACGAGCAGTACTTC
CASSLGRDEQYF
>TRBV6-5|once|TRBJ2-5|.
TGTGCCAGCAGTTACAACAGGGTGGCCGAGACCCAGTACTTC
CASSYNRVAETQYF
>TRBV7-9|.|TRBJ2-1|TRBD1
TGTGCCAGCGATAACCGGGACAGACAGTATGAGCAGTTCTTC
CASDNRDRQYEQFF
>TRBV5-1|.|TRBJ2-7|.
TGCGCCAGCAGCCTAACGGGACGGGCCTACGAGCAGTACTTC
CASSLTGRAYEQYF
>TRBV29-1|.|TRBJ2-4|TRBD2
TGCAGCGTTACTAGCGGGAGGGCCAACATTCAGTACTTC
CSVTSGRANIQYF
>TRBV5-4|.|TRBJ2-3|.
TGTGCCAGCAGCCCGGAATCCTTAAGGGGAGATACGCAGTATTTT
CASSPESLRGDTQYF
>TRBV7-9|.|TRBJ2-7|.
TGTGCCAGCGGCCCAAGGGTGAACGAGCAGTACTTC
CASGPRVNEQYF
>TRBV6-5|.|TRBJ1-2|.
TGTGCCAGCAGTATGGGACCGGGTGTCTATGGCTACACCTTC
CASSMGPGVYGYTF
>TRBV4-2|few|TRBJ1-4|.
TGTGCCAGCAGCCTCCCCAGGTTGGGTACATACGAAAAACTGTTTTTT
CASSLPRLGTYEKLFF
>TRBV5-1|few|TRBJ1-6|.
TGCGCCAGCAGCTTGAGGGTACAGGGTAATGATTCACCCCTCCACTTT
CASSLRVQGNDSPLHF
>TRBV2|.|TRBJ2-3|TRBD2
TGTGCCAGCAGTCTAGGACTAGCGGAGAGCACAGATACGCAGTATTTT
CASSLGLAESTDTQYF
>TRBV5-4|.|TRBJ1-6|TRBD1
TGTGCCAGCAGCTTTCCCAGGGGGAGGGATTCACCCCTCCACTTT
CASSFPRGRDSPLHF
>TRBV11-2|.|TRBJ2-1|TRBD2
TGTGCCAGCAGCGAATACGGGGGGGCCTACAATGAGCAGTTCTTC
CASSEYGGAYNEQFF
>TRBV25-1|.|TRBJ2-5|.
TGTGCCATTTCGAGGGTAGCAGGGGAGACCCAGTACTTC
CAISRVAGETQYF
>TRBV28|once|TRBJ1-4|.
TGTGCCAGCGGGGTGGGATACAGTAGCGAAAAACTGTTTTTT
CASGVGYSSEKLFF
>TRBV7-2|.|TRBJ1-4|.
TGTGCCAGCAGCTTAAGAGGGCTTAGCGATGAAAAACTGTTTTTT
CASSLRGLSDEKLFF
>TRBV18|.|TRBJ2-7|.
TGTGCCAGCTCACCACCCGCACTCTACGAGCAGTACTTC
CASSPPALYEQYF
>TRBV30|.|TRBJ1-2|.
TGTGCCTGGTACCGCCGGGACCCCGAAGGGGGTGGCTACACCTTC
CAWYRRDPEGGGYTF
>TRBV18|.|TRBJ1-4|TRBD1
TGTGCCAGCTCACCTACAGGGGGCAGCGGTAATGAAAAACTGTTTTTT
CASSPTGGSGNEKLFF
>TRBV11-2|.|TRBJ2-3|.
TGTGCCAGCAGCTGGGGCCCCGGGACTGCGATCGGGGATACGCAGTATTTT
CASSWGPGTAIGDTQYF
>TRBV5-4|.|TRBJ2-1|TRBD2
TGTGCCAGCAGCTTTCTTGGCGGGGGGTTCAATGAGCAGTTCTTC
CASSFLGGGFNEQFF
>TRBV4-1|few|TRBJ1-2|.
TGCGCCAGCAGCCAAGATTCCATTTACTATGGCTACACCTTC
CASSQDSIYYGYTF
>TRBV7-2|once|TRBJ2-2|.
TGTGCCAGCAGCTTACAGGTGGAGCTGTTTTTT
CASSLQVELFF
>TRBV28|once|TRBJ1-2|.
TGTGCCAGCAAAGAACATGAGAGGGGCTACACCTTC
CASKEHERGYTF
>TRBV19|once|TRBJ2-3|TRBD1
TGTGCCAGTAGTATAACAGGGGTTGGGACAGATACGCAGTATTTT
CASSITGVGTDTQYF
>TRBV5-6|.|TRBJ1-1|.
TGTGCCAGCAGCCCGCGGGTTTTTGGCACTGAAGCTTTCTTT
CASSPRVFGTEAFF
>TRBV10-1|.|TRBJ1-2|.
TGCGCCGTCGAGGGCTACACCTTC
CAVEGYTF
>TRBV9|.|TRBJ1-2|.
TGTGCCAGCAGCGTAGTTACTAACTATGGCTACACCTTC
CASSVVTNYGYTF
>TRBV6-6|.|TRBJ1-4|TRBD1
TGTGCCAGCAAACACAGGGGGCTTAATGAAAAACTGTTTTTT
CASKHRGLNEKLFF
>TRBV5-1|.|TRBJ1-2|.
TGCGCCAGCAGCTCGCTACCGGACAGCTATGGCTACACCTTC
CASSSLPDSYGYTF
>TRBV18|.|TRBJ2-1|TRBD2
TGTGCCAGCTTCTCTATAGCGGGAGCGGGTGAGCAGTTCTTC
CASFSIAGAGEQFF
>TRBV9|.|TRBJ1-2|.
TGTGCCAGCAGCGTCATGGGGGAAAACTATGGCTACACCTTC
CASSVMGENYGYTF
>TRBV2|once|TRBJ2-2|.
TGTGCCAGCAGCGGGACATTTGTCGCCGGGGAGCTGTTTTTT
CASSGTFVAGELFF
>TRBV6-1|.|TRBJ1-5|.
TGTGCCAGCAGTGGCGACCGATGGGGGCGGCAGCCCCAGCATTTT
CASSGDRWGRQPQHF
>TRBV19|.|TRBJ2-7|.
TGTGCCAGTAGTATAGAACCCGGGACAAGAAACGAGCAGTACTTC
CASSIEPGTRNEQYF
>TRBV5-6|.|TRBJ1-2|.
TGTGCCAGCAGCTTGTCCGGGTATGGCTACACCTTC
CASSLSGYGYTF
>TRBV7-9|.|TRBJ2-2|.
TGTGCCAGCAAAAGAGGGGACGCCGGGGAGCTGTTTTTT
CASKRGDAGELFF
>TRBV10-3|.|TRBJ2-2|.
TGTGCCATCAGTGAGTCAGGGGCGGGGATGAACACCGGGGAGCTGTTTTTT
CAISESGAGMNTGELFF
>TRBV6-1|.|TRBJ2-1|TRBD2
TGTGCCACCTCTCCGGGACTAGATTTATACAATGAGCAGTTCTTC
CATSPGLDLYNEQFF
>TRBV2|.|TRBJ2-5|.
TGTGCCAGCAGTGAATACGGGGAGATCGGGGGGACCCAGTACTTC
CASSEYGEIGGTQYF
>TRBV7-2|.|TRBJ1-1|TRBD1
TGTGCCAGCAGATGGGGACAGGGGGCGTTCACTGAAGCTTTCTTT
CASRWGQGAFTEAFF
>TRBV11-3|.|TRBJ2-2|TRBD1
TGTGCCAGCAGTCTAGGGACAGTCCGCGAATCACCGGAGCTGTTTTTT
CASSLGTVRESPELFF
>TRBV6-1|.|TRBJ1-2|TRBD1
TGTGCCAGCAGTGGAAGATTCGGACAGGGAAATTATGGCTACACCTTC
CASSGRFGQGNYGYTF
>TRBV18|.|TRBJ1-2|TRBD1
TGTGCCAGCTCACCACAGGGGGCGGGCCTCTATGGCTACACCTTC
CASSPQGAGLYGYTF
>TRBV18|.|TRBJ2-4|TRBD2
TGTGCCAGCCAGGGACTAATCAAAAACATTCAGTACTTC
CASQGLIKNIQYF
>TRBV29-1|.|TRBJ1-1|.
TGCAGCGTTGAACGGGGAAGGGGTACTGAAGCTTTCTTT
CSVERGRGTEAFF
>TRBV5-1|.|TRBJ2-3|.
TGCGCCAGCAGCTTACGGACGGCGAGCACAGATACGCAGTATTTT
CASSLRTASTDTQYF
>TRBV19|.|TRBJ2-1|.
TGTGCCAGTAGTCCTTGGGCAGGGAATACATACAATGAGCAGTTCTTC
CASSPWAGNTYNEQFF
>TRBV5-1|.|TRBJ1-4|TRBD1
TGCGCCAGCAGCTGGCGGACAGGGGCACCTGAAAAACTGTTTTTT
CASSWRTGAPEKLFF
>TRBV25-1|once|TRBJ2-7|TRBD2
TGTGCCAGCAGTGAACGGCTAGCGGGCGCCTACGAGCAGTACTTC
CASSERLAGAYEQYF
>TRBV18|.|TRBJ2-2|.
TGTACCAGCTCCCCAGGGGTGAACACCGGGGAGCTGTTTTTT
CTSSPGVNTGELFF
>TRBV7-2|.|TRBJ1-3|TRBD1
TGTGCCAGCAGCTTAGGGGGACAGGGCAACTCTGGAAACACCATATATTTT
CASSLGGQGNSGNTIYF